The clone carrying this T cell receptor beta chain was counted only a few times. Its antigen is unidentified. The data were obtained in a study of cytomegalovirus exposure and HLA in healthy donors. Study-level points and caveats: It was about 180 TCR beta chains that were listed as cytomegalovirus-associated.

Researchers ran the PCR with 60 Vbeta and 13 Jbeta primers. Data came from immunoSEQ multiplex PCR; TCRdb stores just in-frame clones and leaves some out. The profile shows some 120,000 clones, approximately 80% of them singletons. This sequence was found in a woman aged 35 to 49 in good health and CMV-seropositive. The sequenced material came from PBMCs.

The CDR3 is CASNQRDYNEQFF. CDR3 in DNA: TGTGCCAGCAACCAGCGGGATTACAATGAGCAGTTCTTC. J is TRBJ2-1 and V is TRBV28; 7 bases are a match to TRBD2. CDR3 length equals 13 residues. V gave up 7 bases and J gave up 4 bases; unmatched junction bases: 4. CDR1 is MDHEN, CDR2 SYDVKM, per germline.